The 15 T cell receptor beta chains listed next were all sequenced from one sample in a study of beta chain features in type 1 diabetes. Every bit of the isolated RNA underwent reverse transcription, so sequencing read expressed TCRB transcripts. Generated by immunoSEQ multiplex PCR, the TCRdb table keeps only in-frame clones and is missing some. The sample contains over 500,000 clones, around 15% of which appear only once. Sequencing was performed on naive CD4+ T cells from blood. These receptors were taken from a man aged 18-30 years in good health.

The J gene is TRBJ2-3, the V gene TRBV29-1, with 11 bases identical to TRBD1. Per the germline V gene, CDR1 is SQVTM and CDR2 is ANQGSEA. The CDR3 spans 14 residues. V shed 5 bases and J 3 bases; nucleotides not matched to a gene: 4. The CDR3 sequence is CSVPDRGRTDTQYF. For the CDR3, the DNA is TGCAGCGTTCCGGACAGGGGGCGGACAGATACGCAGTATTTT.

This clone was detected only a few times. Other nucleotide sequences in the sample specify the same CDR3. The V gene is TRBV7-2, the J gene TRBJ1-5, with D possibly being TRBD1 (5 bases). The germline V and J ends were trimmed by 5 bases and 4 bases, with 12 bases remaining between them. The CDR3 contains 14 residues. The V gene's germline CDR1 is SGHTA and CDR2 FQGNSA. The CDR3 nucleotides read TGTGCCAGCAGCCCCGGGACGGCAAATCAGCCCCAGCATTTT. Translating it yields CASSPGTANQPQHF.

The chain's CDR3 is CATSTFMEQYF. CDR3 nucleotides: TGTGCCACCAGCACCTTTATGGAGCAGTACTTC. The J gene is TRBJ2-7, the V gene TRBV15; D is ambiguous. V was clipped by 4 bases and J by 7 bases, with 8 bases between them. CDR3 length: 11 residues. Germline V gene data show CDR1 as LNHNV and CDR2 as YYDKDF (reference sequence).

The table lists this clone with a few counts. The rearrangement uses TRBV18 and TRBJ2-7; D remains unclear. The V gene's germline CDR1 is KGHSH and CDR2 LQKENI. This CDR3 is 12 amino acids long. Trimming removed 2 bases at V and 5 bases at J, with 7 bases between. In DNA form, the CDR3 reads TGTGCCAGCTCACCAGAAACCCACGAGCAGTACTTC. It is translated as CASSPETHEQYF.

This clone was recorded a few times. This chain joins TRBV6-6 and TRBJ2-5; D gene unclear. CDR3 size: 15 residues. Germline V gives CDR1 MNHNY, CDR2 SVGAGI (reference sequence). Trimming left V 6 bases short and J 0 bases short, with 14 bases between. The CDR3 DNA reads as TGTGCCAGCAGCGCAAAGCACGAGTACCAAGAGACCCAGTACTTC. Amino acids: CASSAKHEYQETQYF.

The V gene is TRBV7-3, the J gene TRBJ2-7; D remains ambiguous. V was pared by 5 bases and J by 2 bases, with 16 bases between. From germline, CDR1 is SGHTA and CDR2 FQGTGA. The CDR3 length is 15 residues. The CDR3 nucleotides are TGTGCCAGCAGCCCCTCTGGCGGCCGAGCCTACGAGCAGTACTTC. It translates to CASSPSGGRAYEQYF.

Only one count was recorded for this clone. The DNA is omitted, as the CDR3 cannot be located on it reliably, and the CDR3 follows TCRdb's listing. This chain joins TRBV2 and TRBJ1-2; TRBD1, the table's D call, was not compared with the DNA. In germline, CDR1 is SNHLY, CDR2 FYNNEI. The length of the CDR3 is 14 amino acids, counting both ends. This CDR3 is CASILDRGDYGYTF.

The chain has TRBV7-3 and TRBJ1-2; 9 positions agree with TRBD1. The CDR3 sequence is 16 residues long. Germline trimming cut 6 bases from V and 7 bases from J; bases unmatched to any gene: 15. CDR1 and CDR2 from the germline V gene are SGHTA and FQGTGA. The CDR3 DNA reads as TGTGCCAGCAGTCTCACCCCCGGGACAGGGCACGGTGGCTACACCTTC. It translates to CASSLTPGTGHGGYTF.

This clone was detected a few times. This chain joins TRBV29-1 and TRBJ2-1; TRBD1 aligns across 7 bases. Looked up from germline, CDR1 is SQVTM and CDR2 is ANQGSEA. CDR3 length: 13 residues. The V and J ends lost 6 bases and 0 bases, in that order; junction bases with no gene match: 2. CDR3 protein: CSVGQSSYNEQFF. In DNA form, the CDR3 reads TGCAGCGTGGGACAGAGCTCCTACAATGAGCAGTTCTTC.

The count of this clone is one. V gene TRBV6-5 combines with J gene TRBJ1-2, with TRBD1 matching over 9 bases. J was trimmed by 2 bases and V by 5 bases; bases with no gene match: 0. Germline CDR1 and CDR2: MNHEY and SVGAGI. The CDR3 length is 13 residues. The CDR3 region is CASSGQGNYGYTF. The CDR3 coding sequence is TGTGCCAGCAGTGGACAGGGGAACTATGGCTACACCTTC.

This clone was seen a few times. This chain connects TRBV5-6 to TRBJ2-5; D tentatively fits TRBD1 or TRBD2 (5 bases each). The CDR3 loop spans 17 amino acids. With 2 bases removed from V and 1 base from J, the gap between germline ends came to 18 bases. Germline V CDR1 and CDR2: SGHDT, YYEEEE. This CDR3 is CASSFGAGQRFQETQYF. CDR3 in DNA: TGTGCCAGCAGCTTCGGGGCAGGGCAACGATTCCAAGAGACCCAGTACTTC.

DNA of the CDR3: TGTGCCAGCAGCTTACACTCTCTCACCGGGGAGCTGTTTTTT. It is translated as CASSLHSLTGELFF. The chain couples TRBV7-7 to TRBJ2-2; D gene uncertain. The CDR3 is 14 amino acids. Trimming took off 2 bases at V and 4 bases at J, with 8 bases between the two ends. Germline CDR1 and CDR2: SSHAT and FNYEAQ (reference sequence).

There are a few counts of this clone. This chain links TRBV28 with TRBJ2-3; tentatively, D is TRBD1 or TRBD2 (5 bases each). Deletions cut 6 bases from V and 1 base from J, with 17 bases between. Germline values: CDR1 MDHEN, CDR2 SYDVKM. The CDR3 length is 16 residues. The CDR3 protein is CASRSQGAPRTDTQYF. The DNA for the CDR3 is TGTGCCAGCAGAAGTCAGGGAGCGCCTCGCACAGATACGCAGTATTTT.

This clone has a handful of counts. The chain recombines TRBV27 with TRBJ1-6, with 9 positions matching TRBD1. The V and J ends lost 7 bases and 6 bases, in that order; junction bases with no gene match: 7. This CDR3 region has 15 residues. The germline V gene has CDR1 MNHEY and CDR2 SMNVEV (reference sequence). The DNA of the CDR3 is TGTGCCAGCACGGGACAGGGATTGGGTAATTCACCCCTCCACTTT. Protein: CASTGQGLGNSPLHF.

This clone was picked up a small number of times. The chain uses TRBV10-3 and TRBJ2-1; 8 bases agree with TRBD1. The germline CDR1 and CDR2 sequences are ENHRY and SYGVKD. CDR3 length equals 15 residues. V lost 8 bases and J lost 5; bases outside the gene matches: 11. CDR3 sequence: CAIGLTGGANNEQFF. The CDR3 region has the DNA TGTGCCATCGGACTTACAGGGGGAGCGAACAATGAGCAGTTCTTC.